Listed below are T cell receptor beta chains from one sample, sequenced in a study of T cells after yellow fever vaccination. TCRdb reprocessed the 5' RACE reads with MiXCR, giving one entry per CDR3 protein. The table records 500,000 to 650,000 distinct CDR3 sequences, roughly 14% of them present only once. Source: PBMCs, taken on the day of the yellow fever booster vaccination. All receptors derive from a man aged 30-40 years who received the YFV17D yellow fever vaccine. Each CDR3 is given with its conserved first and last residue. The D gene is left open where the match is weak. Some rows have no size entry. The others give once, few or many, or a class for an expanded clone.

D gene,J gene,clone size,V gene,CDR3 protein,CDR3 DNA
TRBD2,TRBJ2-3,.,TRBV4-1,CASSQVRGESTDTQYF,TGCGCCAGCAGCCAAGTCCGGGGGGAGAGCACAGATACGCAGTATTTT
TRBD2,TRBJ2-1,few,TRBV28,CASSLLSSGSDNEQFF,TGTGCCAGCAGTTTATTGAGTAGCGGGAGCGACAATGAGCAGTTCTTC
.,TRBJ2-3,few,TRBV29-1,CSSRGGRTDTQYF,TGCAGTTCCAGGGGAGGGCGCACAGATACGCAGTATTTT
TRBD2,TRBJ2-7,.,TRBV6-5,CASSYRASGSGSYEQYF,TGTGCCAGCAGTTACCGGGCTAGCGGGAGTGGGTCCTACGAGCAGTACTTC
TRBD2,TRBJ2-1,.,TRBV7-9,CASSPVTSSGNEQFF,TGTGCCAGCAGCCCCGTGACTAGCTCTGGTAATGAGCAGTTCTTC
.,TRBJ1-2,few,TRBV7-2,CASSLVVPSGYTF,TGTGCCAGCAGCTTAGTGGTCCCCTCTGGCTACACCTTC
.,TRBJ2-7,few,TRBV5-5,CASSLEADPYEQYF,TGTGCCAGCAGCTTGGAGGCAGACCCCTACGAGCAGTACTTC
.,TRBJ2-2,few,TRBV5-1,CASSSEQITGELFF,TGCGCCAGCAGTTCAGAACAGATCACCGGGGAGCTGTTTTTT
.,TRBJ2-7,.,TRBV20-1,CSARGTLTGFYEQYF,TGCAGTGCTAGGGGTACCCTAACAGGTTTCTACGAGCAGTACTTC
TRBD2,TRBJ2-2,.,TRBV6-1,CASSSPGTSARWNTGELFF,TGTGCCAGCAGCTCCCCCGGGACTAGCGCCCGCTGGAACACCGGGGAGCTGTTTTTT
.,TRBJ2-2,.,TRBV10-3,CAISDPLGGELFF,TGTGCCATCAGTGACCCGTTAGGCGGGGAGCTGTTTTTT
.,TRBJ2-5,.,TRBV9,CASSGRTVGETQYF,TGTGCCAGCAGCGGACGGACAGTCGGGGAGACCCAGTACTTC
.,TRBJ1-2,.,TRBV5-8,CASTRSQPYGYTF,TGTGCCAGCACCCGGAGTCAACCCTATGGCTACACCTTC
TRBD1,TRBJ2-1,few,TRBV18,CASSPRQGDDEQFF,TGTGCCAGCTCACCAAGACAGGGAGACGATGAGCAGTTCTTC
.,TRBJ2-7,few,TRBV29-1,CSVGRENYEQYF,TGCAGCGTTGGCCGGGAGAACTACGAGCAGTACTTC
TRBD1,TRBJ1-6,.,TRBV5-1,CASRRIIGQGVNSPLHF,TGCGCCAGCAGACGCATTATAGGACAGGGGGTAAATTCACCCCTCCACTTT
.,TRBJ1-1,.,TRBV29-1,CSVEISGNTEAFF,TGCAGCGTTGAAATATCGGGGAACACTGAAGCTTTCTTT
.,TRBJ2-7,.,TRBV5-1,CASSGPTRSEQYF,TGCGCCAGCAGCGGCCCGACCAGGTCCGAGCAGTACTTC
TRBD2,TRBJ2-5,few,TRBV20-1,CSASRKLWAGVGETQYF,TGCAGTGCTTCCCGGAAACTTTGGGCGGGAGTTGGTGAGACCCAGTACTTC
.,TRBJ2-1,.,TRBV7-6,CASSLAGPPLFRYNEQFF,TGTGCCAGCAGCTTAGCAGGGCCGCCCCTTTTCCGATACAATGAGCAGTTCTTC
.,TRBJ2-2,many,TRBV10-1,CASSESHTVRDGELFF,TGCGCCAGCAGTGAGTCGCATACAGTTAGGGACGGGGAGCTGTTTTTT
.,TRBJ2-7,.,TRBV30,CAWRAAGTYEQYF,TGTGCCTGGAGGGCCGCAGGTACCTACGAGCAGTACTTC
.,TRBJ1-1,few,TRBV7-2,CASSLWQRTEAFF,TGTGCCAGCAGCTTATGGCAGAGAACGGAAGCTTTCTTT
TRBD1,TRBJ2-7,few,TRBV15,CATSPGQDSYEQYF,TGTGCCACCAGCCCGGGACAGGATTCCTACGAGCAGTACTTC
.,TRBJ2-3,.,TRBV27,CASRVLGVTDTQYF,TGTGCCAGCAGGGTGCTCGGGGTCACAGATACGCAGTATTTT
.,TRBJ2-2,few,TRBV10-3,CAIGLPISGELFF,TGTGCCATAGGACTACCCATCAGCGGGGAGCTGTTTTTT
.,TRBJ2-2,few,TRBV7-2,CASSPFPRRAGELFF,TGTGCCAGCAGCCCCTTTCCGCGGCGCGCCGGGGAGCTGTTTTTT
.,TRBJ2-7,.,TRBV5-1,CASSVDNYEQYF,TGCGCCAGCAGCGTAGACAACTACGAGCAGTACTTC
TRBD1,TRBJ1-6,many,TRBV3-1,CASSLRTGESPLHF,TGTGCCAGCAGCCTACGGACAGGGGAATCACCCCTCCACTTT
TRBD1,TRBJ2-7,.,TRBV6-5,CASSSPSPGTGVYAQYF,TGTGCCAGCAGTTCCCCGTCCCCCGGGACAGGGGTATATGCGCAGTACTTC
.,TRBJ2-5,few,TRBV5-5,CASSPAKTQYF,TGTGCCAGCAGCCCCGCAAAGACCCAGTACTTC
.,TRBJ2-4,few,TRBV28,CASSTNGGAKNIQYF,TGTGCCAGCAGTACAAACGGCGGCGCCAAAAACATTCAGTACTTC
.,TRBJ2-7,.,TRBV10-2,CASSDAGRVAYEQYF,TGCGCCAGCAGTGATGCGGGGCGGGTAGCCTACGAGCAGTACTTC
.,TRBJ1-1,.,TRBV13,CASNGEVGDMNTEAFF,TGTGCCAGCAACGGTGAAGTGGGGGACATGAACACTGAAGCTTTCTTT
.,TRBJ1-5,few,TRBV20-1,CSARDPDTYQPQHF,TGCAGTGCTAGAGACCCGGACACTTATCAGCCCCAGCATTTT
TRBD2,TRBJ2-1,.,TRBV5-1,CASSSTGTSGSFF,TGCGCCAGCAGCTCTACTGGGACTAGCGGGAGTTTCTTC
TRBD2,TRBJ2-7,.,TRBV5-6,CASKLTSGRALVEQYF,TGTGCCAGCAAACTTACTAGCGGGAGGGCCCTGGTCGAGCAGTACTTC
.,TRBJ1-1,few,TRBV6-5,CASSYFGGGNTEAFF,TGTGCCAGCAGTTACTTCGGGGGAGGGAACACTGAAGCTTTCTTT
.,TRBJ2-1,few,TRBV10-3,CAIRTFSRNEQFF,TGTGCCATCCGAACCTTCTCTCGAAATGAGCAGTTCTTC
.,TRBJ2-1,few,TRBV30,CAWSVGVADNNEQFF,TGTGCCTGGAGTGTCGGAGTAGCGGACAACAATGAGCAGTTCTTC